These 17 T cell receptor beta chains share one sample of origin, sequenced in a study of CD4 T cells in relation to SARS-CoV-2 and coronaviruses. Sequencing used immunoSEQ multiplex PCR; TCRdb keeps in-frame clones, though not all of them. The sample consists of tens of thousands of clones, roughly 89% of them appearing once. The unexposed donors gave CD4+ T cells in about 2011-2018, prior to COVID-19. Sample: memory CD4+ T cells from PBMCs. These receptors were collected from a human donor in good health.

The chain links TRBV28 to TRBJ1-3; 7 bases map to TRBD1. Trimming took 5 bases from V and 1 from J; bases not matched to a gene: 5. Germline V lookup: CDR1 MDHEN, CDR2 SYDVKM. The CDR3 is 15 amino acids. CDR3 coding DNA: TGTGCCAGCAGTGAGCAGGGGGTTTCTGGAAACACCATATATTTT. Translation gives CASSEQGVSGNTIYF.

This sequence joins TRBV6-5 and TRBJ2-1, with 8 bases lining up with TRBD2. V was pared by 5 bases and J by 7 bases, with 7 bases of the junction left unmatched. The CDR3 covers 14 residues. Germline values: CDR1 MNHEY, CDR2 SVGAGI. CDR3 loop: CASSRGLEWNEQFF. Written as DNA, the CDR3 is TGTGCCAGCAGTCGGGGACTAGAGTGGAATGAGCAGTTCTTC.

This clone has just a few counts. The chain has TRBV7-2 and TRBJ1-5; D uncertain. V was pared by 1 base and J by 4 bases, with 11 bases between. Germline CDR1 and CDR2: SGHTA and FQGNSA. There are 15 residues in the CDR3. For the CDR3, the DNA is TGTGCCAGCAGCTTAGAGTTCCGAGGGAATCAGCCCCAGCATTTT. It is translated as CASSLEFRGNQPQHF.

The rearrangement links TRBV6-5 to TRBJ2-1; the D gene is possibly TRBD2 (6 bases). Germline-derived CDR1 and CDR2 are MNHEY and SVGAGI. This CDR3 comprises 14 residues. V dropped 7 bases and J dropped 5 bases, with 15 bases sitting between them. The CDR3: CASMTGSLDNEQFF. As DNA, the CDR3 is TGTGCCAGCATGACCGGGAGTCTCGACAATGAGCAGTTCTTC.

The rearrangement uses TRBV7-3 and TRBJ2-3; 7 bases agree with TRBD2. This CDR3 has 17 residues. After removal of 0 bases from V and 3 bases from J, the junction contained 9 bases not matched to a gene. Germline assignment: CDR1 SGHTA and CDR2 FQGTGA. The CDR3 protein is CASSLTTGGRSTDTQYF. The CDR3 DNA reads TGTGCCAGCAGCTTAACGACGGGCGGGAGAAGTACAGATACGCAGTATTTT. The entire variable domain, with the rest obtained from reference TRBV7-3 and TRBJ2-3, is as follows: GAGVSQTPSNKVTEKGKYVELRCDPISGHTALYWYRQSLGQGPEFLIYFQGTGAADDSGLPNDRFFAVRPEGSVSTLKIQRTERGDSAVYLCASSLTTGGRSTDTQYFGPGTRLTVL.

V usage is TRBV5-6 and J usage is TRBJ2-7, with 9 bases that match TRBD1. V shed 5 bases, J shed 4 bases, and the junction held 10 bases outside the gene matches. The germline V gene encodes CDR1 SGHDT and CDR2 YYEEEE. The CDR3 extends over 15 amino acids. This chain's CDR3 is CASRARTGEGYEQYF. The CDR3, as DNA: TGTGCCAGCAGAGCAAGGACAGGGGAAGGATACGAGCAGTACTTC.

The chain is built from TRBV7-6 and TRBJ2-7; D may match TRBD1 or TRBD2 (7 bases each). The germline V gene has CDR1 SGHVS and CDR2 FNYEAQ. V lost 4 bases and J 6 bases, leaving 16 bases between the germline ends. This CDR3 comprises 14 residues. CDR3 sequence reads: CASSSESGGGEQYF. CDR3 DNA sequence: TGTGCCAGCAGCTCCGAATCAGGGGGGGGCGAGCAGTACTTC.

The rearrangement uses TRBV2 and TRBJ1-3; D is perhaps TRBD1 (6 bases). This CDR3 has 15 amino acids. The V end lost 7 bases, the J end lost 2 bases, and 15 bases lay between the germline ends. CDR1 is SNHLY, CDR2 FYNNEI, per germline. CDR3 loop: CASTGGRVTGNTIYF. In DNA form, the CDR3 reads TGTGCCAGCACCGGGGGCAGGGTAACTGGAAACACCATATATTTT.

The V and J genes are TRBV24-1 and TRBJ2-1, with D tentatively TRBD2 (6 bases). This CDR3 comprises 15 residues. Germline V CDR1 and CDR2: KGHDR, SFDVKD. V lost 6 bases, J lost 2 bases, and 13 bases lay in between. CDR3 protein: CATSKAGKAYNEQFF. The CDR3 DNA follows: TGTGCCACCAGTAAGGCGGGAAAAGCCTACAATGAGCAGTTCTTC.

Of note for this clone: The sample has other DNA sequences that encode this CDR3 too. The chain carries TRBV30 and TRBJ2-5; D unclear. V was clipped by 3 bases and J by 0 bases, with 14 bases between them. Germline V gene sequence: CDR1 GTSNPN, CDR2 SVGIG (reference sequence). The CDR3 is made up of 15 amino acids. The CDR3 DNA reads TGTGCCTGGAGCGTACCTCCAGCTAACCAAGAGACCCAGTACTTC. Its protein product is CAWSVPPANQETQYF. Supplemented by reference TRBV30 and TRBJ2-5, the full variable domain reads SQTIHQWPATLVQPVGSPLSLECTVEGTSNPNLYWYRQAAGRGLQLLFYSVGIGQISSEVPQNLSASRPQDRQFILSSKKLLLSDSGFYLCAWSVPPANQETQYFGPGTRLLVL.

The chain uses TRBV28 and TRBJ1-5; no firm D call. The V gene lost 4 bases and the J gene lost 3 bases, with 7 bases spanning the gap. The germline gives CDR1 MDHEN, CDR2 SYDVKM. CDR3 length: 13 residues. CDR3: CASSSGINQPQHF. As DNA, the CDR3 is TGTGCCAGCAGTTCCGGGATCAATCAGCCCCAGCATTTT.

The rearrangement joins TRBV6-2 or TRBV6-3 to TRBJ2-7, with 8 bases identical to TRBD1. With V trimmed by 2 bases and J by 6 bases, 6 bases remained unmatched. Germline V gene lookup returns CDR1 MNHEY and CDR2 SVGEGT. This CDR3 has 14 residues. CDR3 sequence (DNA): TGTGCCAGCAGTTACAGCGGACAGGGACGCGAGCAGTACTTC. Amino acid sequence: CASSYSGQGREQYF.

This clone was detected once. This chain uses TRBV21-1 with TRBJ2-5; no DNA check was done on the table's D call, TRBD2. TRBV21-1 is reported as a pseudogene. This CDR3 spans 12 amino acids. The CDR3 loop reads CATRGGGETQYF. The CDR3 nucleotides read TGTGCCACCAGGGGAGGGGGGGAGACCCAGTACTTC.

The V call is TRBV28, the J call TRBJ1-1; D is undetermined. V lost 2 bases and J lost 3, with 4 bases in between. Germline CDR1 and CDR2: MDHEN and SYDVKM. The CDR3 has 12 amino acids. CDR3 protein: CASSLLYTEAFF. For the CDR3, the DNA is TGTGCCAGCAGTTTACTCTACACTGAAGCTTTCTTT.

The chain has TRBV21-1 and TRBJ2-5. TRBV21-1 constitutes a pseudogene. This CDR3 region has 14 residues. CDR3 sequence (DNA): TGTGCCGACCGAGGGGGGCAGGGGAAAGAGACCCAGTACTTC. The encoded protein is CADRGGQGKETQYF.

The chain couples TRBV5-1 to TRBJ1-2, with 9 bases that match TRBD1. This CDR3 is built from 15 residues. With 4 bases clipped from V and 6 bases from J, the junction kept 10 bases outside the gene matches. Germline CDR1 SGHRS, CDR2 YFSETQ. The DNA of the CDR3 is TGCGCCAGCAGCATATCCGGGACAGGGACACATGGCTACACCTTC. This sequence encodes CASSISGTGTHGYTF.

This chain's CDR3 is CAKTGTSGRNTQYF. CDR3 DNA sequence: TGTGCCAAGACAGGGACTAGCGGGAGGAATACGCAGTATTTT. The chain uses TRBV2 and TRBJ2-3; 15 nucleotides line up with TRBD2. From germline, CDR1 is SNHLY and CDR2 FYNNEI. The CDR3 totals 14 residues. V lost 10 bases to trimming and J lost 7 bases; unmatched junction nucleotides: 6. The full variable domain, completed using reference TRBV2 and TRBJ2-3, is EPEVTQTPSHQVTQMGQEVILRCVPISNHLYFYWYRQILGQKVEFLVSFYNNEISEKSEIFDDQFSVERPDGSNFTLKIRSTKLEDSAMYFCAKTGTSGRNTQYFGPGTRLTVL.